Listed below are T cell receptor beta chains from one sample, sequenced in a study of beta chain features in type 1 diabetes. The data were produced by immunoSEQ multiplex PCR, yet TCRdb's version contains in-frame clones alone and is incomplete. Of roughly 130,000 clones in the sample, nearly 9.5% were seen once. Material for sequencing was central memory CD4+ T cells from blood. The receptors shown here come from a young man in good health. CDR3s leave out the opening cysteine and the closing phenylalanine or tryptophan. Only part of the rows carry a size: once, few, many, or a class if the clone is expanded.

clone_size,v_call,j_call,cdr3_aa
NA,TRBV11-2,TRBJ1-2,ASSASPGQGDNGYT
few,TRBV19,TRBJ2-1,ASSRRAYNEQF
NA,TRBV7-2,TRBJ1-2,ASSLDSYGYT
NA,TRBV7-9,TRBJ2-5,ASSTGTSGGPEETQY
NA,TRBV10-3,TRBJ1-2,ASRGDSNYGYT
NA,TRBV6-6,TRBJ2-4,ASGGPKNIQY
NA,TRBV30,TRBJ2-5,AWSVYRQQETQY
NA,TRBV7-2,TRBJ2-3,ASSEGDTQY
NA,TRBV30,TRBJ2-3,AWRDGKRSDTQY
NA,TRBV6-5,TRBJ2-7,ATQGRSYEQY
NA,TRBV27,TRBJ2-7,ASSNAGRGYEQY
NA,TRBV19,TRBJ1-2,ASSMHRGRSTYNYGYT
NA,TRBV7-2,TRBJ2-2,ASSGGGTANTGELF
few,TRBV4-3,TRBJ1-2,ASRLEGRGTNYGYT
few,TRBV4-2,TRBJ1-6,ASSQGQAMYNSPLH
few,TRBV4-3,TRBJ1-3,ASSQDERGSGNTIY
few,TRBV27,TRBJ1-3,ASRSSGNTIY
many,TRBV18,TRBJ2-3,ASSPAPQGTTDTQY
NA,TRBV28,TRBJ1-2,ASSRQAYGYT
few,TRBV15,TRBJ1-3,ATSRDPGVVGNTIY
few,TRBV7-3,TRBJ2-3,ASSPRLADTQY
many,TRBV29-1,TRBJ1-1,SVEGAGGANTEAF
NA,TRBV11-2,TRBJ2-1,ASSPRWSYNEQF
few,TRBV18,TRBJ2-7,ASSPGTAPYEQY
few,TRBV30,TRBJ1-4,AWSPGQSPNEKLF
few,TRBV4-2,TRBJ2-5,ASSQDTGETQY
few,TRBV2,TRBJ2-1,ASTRGSSYNEQF